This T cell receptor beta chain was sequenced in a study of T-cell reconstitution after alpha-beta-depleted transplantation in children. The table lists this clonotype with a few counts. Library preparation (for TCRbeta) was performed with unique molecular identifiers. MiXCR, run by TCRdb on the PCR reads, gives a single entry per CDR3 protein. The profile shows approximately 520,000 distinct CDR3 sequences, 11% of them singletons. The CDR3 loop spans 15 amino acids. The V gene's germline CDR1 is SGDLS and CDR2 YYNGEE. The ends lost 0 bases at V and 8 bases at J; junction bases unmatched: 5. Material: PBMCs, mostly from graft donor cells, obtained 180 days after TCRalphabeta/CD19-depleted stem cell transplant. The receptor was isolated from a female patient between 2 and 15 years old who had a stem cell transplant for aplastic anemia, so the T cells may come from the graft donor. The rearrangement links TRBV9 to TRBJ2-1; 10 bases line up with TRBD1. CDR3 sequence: CASSVGGTGADEQFF. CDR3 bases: TGTGCCAGCAGCGTAGGCGGGACAGGGGCCGATGAGCAGTTCTTC.